This T cell receptor beta chain was recorded in a study of T cell responses to AZD1222 COVID-19 vaccine. Notes on the study in general: Clonal diversity was possibly underestimated; the donors were predominantly white British and more often female. Dominant at 160-218 and 743-854, vaccine-associated CD4 TCRs also spanned spike.

On this clone: Its target is not known.

This CDR3 contains 20 residues. From germline, CDR1 is SGHVS and CDR2 FQNEAQ. After removal of 5 bases from V and 7 bases from J, the junction contained 20 bases not matched to a gene. TCRdb keeps only in-frame clones here, not all; method: immunoSEQ multiplex PCR. The sample has tens of thousands of clones, over 75% seen once. This chain links TRBV7-8 with TRBJ2-7; TRBD2 aligns across 16 bases. Source: peripheral blood, taken 28 days after the second AZD1222 dose. The receptor's source is an adult who received the AZD1222 COVID-19 vaccine. The CDR3 DNA reads TGTGCCAGCAGCGGAATAAGACCGGGACTAGCGGGAGGGCCTTCGAGGGAGCAGTACTTC. It specifies CASSGIRPGLAGGPSREQYF.